The 31 T cell receptor beta chains presented below share a single source sample, sequenced in a study of blood T cell repertoires in COVID-19. The method was immunoSEQ multiplex PCR; TCRdb's version includes in-frame clones alone and lacks a portion of them. The sample records about 400,000 clones, roughly nine tenths being singletons. The specimen sequenced was PBMCs or T cells enriched from blood (not recorded which). Source of these receptors: a young woman with acute COVID-19.

With regard to this clone: The sample contains more than one DNA sequence encoding this CDR3. The rearrangement joins TRBV7-2 to TRBJ2-7; 7 positions agree with TRBD2. Trimming took 1 base from V and 0 from J; bases not matched to a gene: 3. Germline values: CDR1 SGHTA, CDR2 FQGNSA. The CDR3 loop spans 15 amino acids. Here the CDR3 reads CASSLGGGSSYEQYF. The CDR3 DNA is TGTGCCAGCAGCTTAGGTGGCGGGAGCTCCTACGAGCAGTACTTC.

The V and J genes are TRBV7-2 and TRBJ2-7, with D possibly being TRBD1 (6 bases). V lost 5 bases, J lost 4 bases, and 18 bases lay in between. This CDR3 contains 15 residues. Germline CDR1 and CDR2: SGHTA and FQGNSA. The CDR3 nucleotides read TGTGCCAGCAGCCTCTCAGACAGGCGGGTTTACGAGCAGTACTTC. Amino acids: CASSLSDRRVYEQYF.

V and J are TRBV5-1 and TRBJ1-5, with D unresolved. With 4 bases removed from V and 6 bases from J, the gap between germline ends came to 11 bases. Germline V lookup: CDR1 SGHRS, CDR2 YFSETQ. This CDR3 spans 13 amino acids. The CDR3 DNA is TGCGCCAGCAGCCCGGACGGGAGTCAGCCCCAGCATTTT. This encodes CASSPDGSQPQHF.

This sequence joins TRBV27 and TRBJ2-7; D may be TRBD2 (6 bases). V shed 5 bases and J shed 3 bases, with 14 bases lying between them. This CDR3 comprises 14 residues. Germline lookup yields CDR1 MNHEY and CDR2 SMNVEV (reference sequence). The CDR3 DNA is TGTGCCAGCAGTCCCACCCGGGGGAACTACGAGCAGTACTTC. Protein product: CASSPTRGNYEQYF.

The chain recombines TRBV10-2 with TRBJ2-7; 8 positions match TRBD1. Germline loops: CDR1 WSHSY, CDR2 SAAADI. This CDR3 is 15 amino acids long. V was clipped by 2 bases and J by 5 bases; unmatched bases: 8. In DNA, the CDR3 is TGCGCCAGCAGTGAGATAGGACAGGGCATTGACGAGCAGTACTTC. As protein: CASSEIGQGIDEQYF.

V is TRBV19 and J is TRBJ1-2, with D possibly being TRBD1 (5 bases). This CDR3 region has 12 residues. Germline values: CDR1 LNHDA, CDR2 SQIVND (reference sequence). Trimming removed 7 bases at V and 4 bases at J, with 10 bases between. The CDR3: CASKEGSYGYTF. CDR3 bases: TGTGCCAGTAAGGAGGGGTCCTATGGCTACACCTTC.

The genes are TRBV7-8 and TRBJ1-1; weak D call: TRBD1 (6 bases). The V and J ends lost 5 bases and 4 bases respectively, with 17 bases between them. Germline CDR1 reads SGHVS; CDR2 reads FQNEAQ. CDR3 length: 15 amino acids. The CDR3 protein is CASSQTWGPGTEAFF. In DNA form, the CDR3 reads TGTGCCAGCAGCCAAACCTGGGGGCCGGGCACTGAAGCTTTCTTT.

The CDR3 DNA follows: TGTGCCACCAGCAGAGAAGCGGGAGATTACAATGAGCAGTTCTTC. It encodes CATSREAGDYNEQFF. The chain joins TRBV15 to TRBJ2-1; the match to TRBD2 covers 8 bases. The CDR3 runs to 15 residues. Germline assignment: CDR1 LNHNV and CDR2 YYDKDF (reference sequence). The ends lost 0 bases at V and 4 bases at J; junction bases unmatched: 2.

The chain combines TRBV7-8 with TRBJ1-1, with D tentatively TRBD1 (5 bases). The V gene's germline CDR1 is SGHVS and CDR2 FQNEAQ. This CDR3 has 15 amino acids. V shed 0 bases and J shed 4 bases, with 12 bases lying between them. CDR3 DNA sequence: TGTGCCAGCAGCTTAGCGAGGGGAGGGAGCACTGAAGCTTTCTTT. Translated: CASSLARGGSTEAFF. Variable domain in full (rest from reference TRBV7-8 and TRBJ1-1): GAGVSQSPRYKVAKRGQDVALRCDPISGHVSLFWYQQALGQGPEFLTYFQNEAQLDKSGLPSDRFFAERPEGSVSTLKIQRTQQEDSAVYLCASSLARGGSTEAFFGQGTRLTVV.

The chain uses TRBV5-6 and TRBJ1-1; 9 bases are shared with TRBD1. V dropped 2 bases and J dropped 0; count of bases not matched to a gene: 2. Germline V gene lookup returns CDR1 SGHDT and CDR2 YYEEEE. CDR3 length: 15 residues. CDR3 region: CASSLGDRVNTEAFF. The CDR3 DNA follows: TGTGCCAGCAGCTTAGGGGACAGGGTGAACACTGAAGCTTTCTTT. The full variable domain, rest sourced from reference TRBV5-6 and TRBJ1-1, is DAGVTQSPTHLIKTRGQQVTLRCSPKSGHDTVSWYQQALGQGPQFIFQYYEEEERQRGNFPDRFSGHQFPNYSSELNVNALLLGDSALYLCASSLGDRVNTEAFFGQGTRLTVV.

The rearrangement joins TRBV27 to TRBJ1-1, with 7 bases lining up with TRBD1. Germline V gives CDR1 MNHEY, CDR2 SMNVEV (reference sequence). This CDR3 spans 16 amino acids. V was pared by 3 bases and J by 3 bases, with 10 bases of the junction left unmatched. The CDR3 is CASSFIPTGADTEAFF. CDR3 DNA sequence: TGTGCCAGCAGTTTTATTCCAACAGGGGCGGACACTGAAGCTTTCTTT.

The rearrangement uses TRBV27 and TRBJ2-3; a weak D match, TRBD2 (5 bases). The CDR3 covers 16 residues. V was trimmed by 5 bases and J by 2 bases, leaving 17 bases between them. CDR1 and CDR2 (germline): MNHEY, SMNVEV (reference sequence). Here the CDR3 reads CASSAWTFSFTDTQYF. CDR3 DNA: TGTGCCAGCAGTGCCTGGACTTTCTCTTTCACAGATACGCAGTATTTT.

The CDR3 region is CASSLGENEQYF. For the CDR3, the DNA is TGTGCCAGCAGCTTAGGGGAGAACGAGCAGTACTTC. The V gene is TRBV7-9, the J gene TRBJ2-7; D perhaps matches TRBD2 (5 bases). Germline V gene lookup returns CDR1 SEHNR and CDR2 FQNEAQ (reference sequence). Trimming took 1 base from V and 5 from J, leaving 6 bases between them. The CDR3 sequence is 12 residues long.

This sequence joins TRBV30 and TRBJ1-6; no clear D. Germline CDR1 and CDR2: GTSNPN and SVGIG (reference sequence). This CDR3 region has 14 residues. V lost 2 bases, J lost 4 bases, and 9 bases lay in between. In DNA, the CDR3 is TGTGCCTGGAGTAAGCGGAGTTATAATTCACCCCTCCACTTT. It codes for CAWSKRSYNSPLHF.

The V and J genes are TRBV4-1 and TRBJ1-6; no clear D. The V end was cut by 0 bases, the J end by 6 bases, with 9 bases between. The germline CDR1 and CDR2 sequences are MGHRA and YSYEKL. The CDR3 is 15 amino acids. The CDR3 region is CASSQDWQANSPLHF. CDR3 bases: TGCGCCAGCAGCCAAGATTGGCAGGCTAATTCACCCCTCCACTTT.

This chain joins TRBV7-4 and TRBJ2-5; 10 bases map to TRBD2. This CDR3 is built from 16 residues. CDR1 is SGHVT, CDR2 SQSDAQ, per germline. V shed 1 base and J 5 bases; nucleotides not matched to a gene: 7. DNA for the CDR3: TGTGCCAGCAGCTTAGTTGGGCTAGCGGGAGTGGAGACCCAGTACTTC. Translating it yields CASSLVGLAGVETQYF. Full variable domain (outside the CDR3, taken from reference TRBV7-4 and TRBJ2-5): GAGVSQSPRYKVAKRGRDVALRCDSISGHVTLYWYRQTLGQGSEVLTYSQSDAQRDKSGRPSGRFSAERPERSVSTLKIQRTEQGDSAVYLCASSLVGLAGVETQYFGPGTRLLVL.

V is TRBV18 and J is TRBJ2-5; 10 nucleotides agree with TRBD1. CDR1 and CDR2 from the germline V gene are KGHSH and LQKENI. V shed 4 bases and J 5 bases; nucleotides not matched to a gene: 7. The CDR3 runs 15 residues. The CDR3 spells CASSRGQGGLETQYF. The CDR3 nucleotides are TGTGCCAGCTCACGAGGACAGGGGGGGTTGGAGACCCAGTACTTC.

This clone has more than one count but fewer than ten. The genes are TRBV19 and TRBJ2-5; D may be TRBD2 (6 bases). Germline CDR1 is LNHDA and CDR2 is SQIVND (reference sequence). The CDR3 spans 13 residues. Trimming removed 8 bases at V and 4 bases at J, with 14 bases between. In nucleotides, the CDR3 is TGTGCCAGTGGACGGGACTTGGGAGAGACCCAGTACTTC. This gives the protein CASGRDLGETQYF.

This chain links TRBV4-1 with TRBJ1-4, with D hard to call. Trimming stripped 1 base from V and 8 bases from J, with 8 bases between. The length of the CDR3 is 13 residues. The V gene's germline CDR1 is MGHRA and CDR2 YSYEKL. In DNA, the CDR3 is TGCGCCAGCAGCCAAGTAAGAGGAGAAAAACTGTTTTTT. Amino acid sequence: CASSQVRGEKLFF.

The rearrangement uses TRBV18 and TRBJ2-7, with TRBD2 as a possible D gene (5 bases). The V end lost 2 bases, the J end lost 5 bases, and 7 bases lay between the germline ends. Per the germline V gene, CDR1 is KGHSH and CDR2 is LQKENI. The CDR3 consists of 12 residues. In nucleotides, the CDR3 is TGTGCCAGCTCACCATACGGGAACGAGCAGTACTTC. Its translation is CASSPYGNEQYF.

The V gene is TRBV19, the J gene TRBJ1-5; TRBD1 might be the D (5 bases). Germline values: CDR1 LNHDA, CDR2 SQIVND (reference sequence). The V and J ends lost 3 bases and 5 bases respectively, with 14 bases between them. This CDR3 has 15 amino acids. The CDR3 sequence: CASSIQAGGDQPQHF. In DNA, the CDR3 is TGTGCCAGTAGTATTCAGGCGGGGGGAGATCAGCCCCAGCATTTT.

The chain carries TRBV20-1 and TRBJ2-7, with D possibly matching TRBD2 (5 bases). The germline V and J ends were trimmed by 3 bases and 2 bases, with 20 bases remaining between them. CDR1 is DFQATT and CDR2 is SNEGSKA in the germline V gene (reference sequence). CDR3 length equals 16 residues. The CDR3 is CSASPGYGASPYEQYF. The CDR3 bases are TGCAGTGCTAGTCCGGGGTACGGAGCCTCCCCCTACGAGCAGTACTTC.

J is TRBJ2-7 and V is TRBV3-1 (or the pseudogene TRBV3-2), with a weak D call TRBD2 (7 bases). The CDR3 totals 14 residues. CDR1 and CDR2 (germline): LGHDT, YNNKEL (reference sequence). V dropped 2 bases and J dropped 6 bases, with 14 bases sitting between them. CDR3 region: CASSQKEGGREQYF. CDR3 DNA: TGTGCCAGCAGCCAAAAAGAGGGGGGGCGCGAGCAGTACTTC.

The chain joins TRBV11-2 to TRBJ2-7; D may be TRBD1 (7 bases). The CDR3 sequence is 15 residues long. V lost 8 bases and J 3 bases, leaving 20 bases between the germline ends. Per the germline V gene, CDR1 is SGHAT and CDR2 is FQNNGV. The chain's CDR3 is CASQSRGTEVYEQYF. As DNA, the CDR3 is TGTGCCAGCCAATCACGGGGGACAGAGGTCTACGAGCAGTACTTC.

The chain uses TRBV5-1 and TRBJ1-1; tentative D call: TRBD1 (6 bases). Per germline, CDR1 SGHRS and CDR2 YFSETQ. CDR3 length: 14 amino acids. V was clipped by 7 bases and J by 1 base, with 14 bases between them. CDR3 DNA sequence: TGCGCCAGCCGTGGGGGGGCATCGAACACTGAAGCTTTCTTT. This encodes CASRGGASNTEAFF.

This chain joins TRBV9 and TRBJ2-1; no reliable D call. Germline CDR1 and CDR2: SGDLS and YYNGEE. The CDR3 covers 16 residues. V was pared by 0 bases and J by 0 bases, with 10 bases between. The CDR3 reads CASSVDGESSYNEQFF. The CDR3 coding sequence is TGTGCCAGCAGCGTAGACGGAGAGAGCTCCTACAATGAGCAGTTCTTC.

This chain uses TRBV27 with TRBJ1-2; TRBD1 is a possible D gene (5 bases). V gave up 5 bases and J gave up 7 bases, with 17 bases separating them. The CDR3 contains 14 residues. Germline-derived CDR1 and CDR2 are MNHEY and SMNVEV (reference sequence). Here the CDR3 DNA reads TGTGCCAGCAGTCGCGGCAGGGTTTCAGGTGGCTACACCTTC. It specifies CASSRGRVSGGYTF.

The sample holds a few counts of this clone. The chain links TRBV27 to TRBJ1-1; 7 bases match TRBD1. This CDR3 has 16 residues. Trimming cost V 2 bases and J 1 base; bases outside gene matches: 7. Germline assignment: CDR1 MNHEY and CDR2 SMNVEV (reference sequence). As DNA, the CDR3 is TGTGCCAGCAGTTTAATACGTGGACAGGAGAACACTGAAGCTTTCTTT. This gives the protein CASSLIRGQENTEAFF.

CDR3 bases: TGTGCCAGCTCACCACAGGGGAGGAGAGATACGCAGTATTTT. Translated, it gives CASSPQGRRDTQYF. The chain links TRBV18 to TRBJ2-3, with TRBD2 as a possible D gene (6 bases). The CDR3 covers 14 residues. From germline, CDR1 is KGHSH and CDR2 LQKENI. V dropped 1 base and J dropped 5 bases, with 10 bases sitting between them.

V is TRBV7-6 and J is TRBJ2-3, with 13 nucleotides matching TRBD2. Germline lookup yields CDR1 SGHVS and CDR2 FNYEAQ. Trimming at V came to 5 bases and at J to 6 bases, leaving 17 bases not matched to a gene. This CDR3 spans 19 amino acids. Here the CDR3 reads CASSPEARLAGGPEDTQYF. In DNA, the CDR3 is TGTGCCAGCAGCCCCGAGGCCCGACTAGCGGGGGGCCCTGAGGATACGCAGTATTTT. The complete variable domain, with remaining parts taken from reference TRBV7-6 and TRBJ2-3, reads GAGVSQSPRYKVTKRGQDVALRCDPISGHVSLYWYRQALGQGPEFLTYFNYEAQQDKSGLPNDRFSAERPEGSISTLTIQRTEQRDSAMYRCASSPEARLAGGPEDTQYFGPGTRLTVL.

This clone is a singleton in its sample. Here the CDR3 reads CASSQEWDRGRMSGEKLFF. Written as DNA, the CDR3 is TGCGCCAGCAGCCAAGAGTGGGACAGGGGGCGGATGTCGGGTGAAAAACTGTTTTTT. The chain couples TRBV4-1 to TRBJ1-4, with TRBD1 matching 12 bases. Losses at the gene ends were 0 bases for V and 7 bases for J; bases not matched to a gene: 12. The CDR3 is 19 amino acids. Germline assignment: CDR1 MGHRA and CDR2 YSYEKL.